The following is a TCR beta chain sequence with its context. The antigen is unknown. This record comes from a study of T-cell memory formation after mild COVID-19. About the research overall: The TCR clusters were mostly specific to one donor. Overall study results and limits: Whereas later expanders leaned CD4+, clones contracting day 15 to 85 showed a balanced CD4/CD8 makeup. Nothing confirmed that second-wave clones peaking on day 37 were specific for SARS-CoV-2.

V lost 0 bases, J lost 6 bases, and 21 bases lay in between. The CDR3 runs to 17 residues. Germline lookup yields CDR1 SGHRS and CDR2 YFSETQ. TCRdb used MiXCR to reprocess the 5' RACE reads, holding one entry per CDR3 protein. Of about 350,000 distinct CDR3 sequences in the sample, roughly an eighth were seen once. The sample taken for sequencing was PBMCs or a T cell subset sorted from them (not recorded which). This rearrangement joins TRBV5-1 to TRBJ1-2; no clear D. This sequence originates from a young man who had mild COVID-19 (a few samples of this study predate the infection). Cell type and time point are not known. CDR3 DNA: TGCGCCAGCAGCTTGGAAGATTTATATAAGACCCTAGATGGCTACACCTTC. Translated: CASSLEDLYKTLDGYTF.